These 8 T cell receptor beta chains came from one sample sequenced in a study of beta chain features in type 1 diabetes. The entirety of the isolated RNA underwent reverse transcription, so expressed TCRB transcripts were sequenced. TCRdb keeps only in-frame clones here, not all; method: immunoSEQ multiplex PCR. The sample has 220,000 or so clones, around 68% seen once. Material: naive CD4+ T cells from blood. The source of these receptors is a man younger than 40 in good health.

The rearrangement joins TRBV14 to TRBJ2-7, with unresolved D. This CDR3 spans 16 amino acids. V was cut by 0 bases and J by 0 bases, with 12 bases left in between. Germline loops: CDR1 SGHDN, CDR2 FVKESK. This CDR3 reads CASSQERWIPSYEQYF. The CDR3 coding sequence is TGTGCCAGCAGCCAAGAGAGGTGGATCCCCTCCTACGAGCAGTACTTC. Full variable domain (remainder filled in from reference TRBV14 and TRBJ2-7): EAGVTQFPSHSVIEKGQTVTLRCDPISGHDNLYWYRRVMGKEIKFLLHFVKESKQDESGMPNNRFLAERTGGTYSTLKVQPAELEDSGVYFCASSQERWIPSYEQYFGPGTRLTVT.

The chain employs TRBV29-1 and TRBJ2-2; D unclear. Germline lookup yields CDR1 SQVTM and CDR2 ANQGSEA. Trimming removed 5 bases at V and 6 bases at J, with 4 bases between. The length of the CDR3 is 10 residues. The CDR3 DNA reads TGCAGCGTTCTGCCCGGGGAGCTGTTTTTT. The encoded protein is CSVLPGELFF.

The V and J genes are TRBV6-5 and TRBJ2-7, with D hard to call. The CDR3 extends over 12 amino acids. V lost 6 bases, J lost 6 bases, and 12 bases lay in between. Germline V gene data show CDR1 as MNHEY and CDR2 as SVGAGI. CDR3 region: CASRYSLGEQYF. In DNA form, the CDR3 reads TGTGCCAGCAGATACAGCTTGGGCGAGCAGTACTTC.

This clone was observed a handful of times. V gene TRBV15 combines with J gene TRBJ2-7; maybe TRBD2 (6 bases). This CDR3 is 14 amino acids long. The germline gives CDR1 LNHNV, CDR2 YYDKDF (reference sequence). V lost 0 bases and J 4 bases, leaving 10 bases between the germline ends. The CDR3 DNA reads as TGTGCCACCAGCAGAGACGGGGGAGTTTACGAGCAGTACTTC. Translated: CATSRDGGVYEQYF.

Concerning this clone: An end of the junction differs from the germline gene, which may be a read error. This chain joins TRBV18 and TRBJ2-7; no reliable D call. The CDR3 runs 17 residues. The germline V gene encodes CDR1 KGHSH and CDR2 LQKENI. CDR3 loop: CASAPTGPGRSSYEQYF. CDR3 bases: TGTGCCAGCGCACCCACGGGCCCCGGCCGGAGCTCCTACGAGCAGTACTTC.

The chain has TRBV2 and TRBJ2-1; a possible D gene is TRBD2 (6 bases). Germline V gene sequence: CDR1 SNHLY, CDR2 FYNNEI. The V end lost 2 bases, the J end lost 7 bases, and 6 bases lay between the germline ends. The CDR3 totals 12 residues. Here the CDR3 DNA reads TGTGCCAGCAGTGAAAGCGGGAATGAGCAGTTCTTC. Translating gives CASSESGNEQFF.

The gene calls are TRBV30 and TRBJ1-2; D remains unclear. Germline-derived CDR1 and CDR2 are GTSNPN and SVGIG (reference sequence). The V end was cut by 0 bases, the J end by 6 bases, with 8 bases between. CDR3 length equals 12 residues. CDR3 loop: CAWSVKGDGYTF. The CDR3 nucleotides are TGTGCCTGGAGTGTAAAGGGAGATGGCTACACCTTC.

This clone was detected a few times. In nucleotides, the CDR3 is TGCAGCGTTGAAATTCACTCTACCGAACCCTACGGGAGTCGAAGGAAGACCCAGTACTTC. Its translation: CSVEIHSTEPYGSRRKTQYF. This rearrangement joins TRBV29-1 to TRBJ2-5, with D possibly TRBD2 on 6 matching bases. Germline V CDR1 and CDR2: SQVTM, ANQGSEA. V lost 2 bases, J lost 6 bases, and 34 bases lay in between. CDR3 length equals 20 residues.